These 16 T cell receptor beta chains came from one sample sequenced in a study of T cells expressing NK-cell markers. TCRdb re-called the 5' RACE reads and gives one entry per CDR3 protein, without DNA. The sample features about 380,000 distinct CDR3 sequences, with roughly 5.2% in its top ten. Sequenced sample: blood T cells: a sorted CD56 or NKG2C T cell subset, CD4+ or CD8+ T cells, or bulk PBMC T cells (not recorded which). Source of these receptors: a man aged 18 to 70 in good health.

The chain is built from TRBV5-1 and TRBJ2-7; no DNA is available, so the TRBD1 call from TCRdb remains unchecked. CDR3 length equals 16 residues. CDR1 is SGHRS, CDR2 YFSETQ, per germline. The CDR3 reads CASSQRARERDYEQYF.

The V gene is TRBV10-3, the J gene TRBJ2-7; checking the TCRdb D call of TRBD1 is not possible without DNA. Germline-derived CDR1 and CDR2 are ENHRY and SYGVKD. This CDR3 has 14 amino acids. The CDR3 is CAISSRDTSYEQYF.

CDR3 loop: CASRHAGAEISSTDTQYF. This chain joins TRBV6-1 and TRBJ2-3; as DNA is missing, the TRBD1 call by TCRdb cannot be tested. CDR1 is MNHNS and CDR2 is SASEGT in the germline V gene. The CDR3 sequence is 18 residues long.

This chain links TRBV7-2 with TRBJ2-1; TCRdb selects TRBD2, and the lack of DNA leaves this call unchecked. Germline V gives CDR1 SGHTA, CDR2 FQGNSA. This CDR3 has 15 residues. CDR3 sequence reads: CASSRDSAGANEQFF.

This chain uses TRBV30 with TRBJ2-1; TCRdb selects TRBD2, and the lack of DNA leaves this call unchecked. The germline V gene has CDR1 GTSNPN and CDR2 SVGIG (reference sequence). This CDR3 is 15 amino acids long. This CDR3 is CAWSRLAGTYNEQFF.

The V call is TRBV6-5, the J call TRBJ2-7; without DNA, the TCRdb call of TRBD1 cannot be checked. From germline, CDR1 is MNHEY and CDR2 SVGAGI. This CDR3 spans 17 amino acids. This CDR3 is CASSSYRIRDRSYEQYF.

This sequence joins TRBV27 and TRBJ1-1; the D call from TCRdb, TRBD1, cannot be confirmed without DNA. The CDR3 totals 13 residues. Germline-derived CDR1 and CDR2 are MNHEY and SMNVEV (reference sequence). CDR3 region: CASSFKGTGEAFF.

The gene calls are TRBV12-3 or TRBV12-4 and TRBJ2-7; checking the TCRdb D call of TRBD2 is not possible without DNA. The CDR3 runs to 19 residues. The CDR3 is CASSFKGGLAGVTAYEQYF.

The chain combines TRBV18 with TRBJ1-2; the TRBD1 assignment by TCRdb is unverifiable without DNA. Germline CDR1 KGHSH, CDR2 LQKENI. This CDR3 comprises 15 residues. The CDR3 sequence: CASSPESDSFYGYTF.

V gene TRBV28 combines with J gene TRBJ1-1. The CDR3 loop spans 15 amino acids. Germline CDR1 and CDR2: MDHEN and SYDVKM. The CDR3 loop reads CATIDTKEGIPEAFF.

The chain employs TRBV6-5 and TRBJ2-1; the D call of TRBD1 rests on TCRdb alone, since no DNA is present to check it. This CDR3 spans 15 amino acids. Germline-derived CDR1 and CDR2 are MNHEY and SVGAGI. Here the CDR3 reads CASSYSRVQGREQFF.

The V gene is TRBV15, the J gene TRBJ1-3; the TCRdb D gene call, TRBD1, has no DNA to confirm it. The CDR3 contains 17 residues. CDR1 LNHNV and CDR2 YYDKDF come from the germline V gene (reference sequence). CDR3: CATSTPGQGSSGNTIYF.

The V gene is TRBV25-1, the J gene TRBJ2-1; with no DNA, the TCRdb D assignment of TRBD1 cannot be verified. CDR1 and CDR2 from the germline V gene are MGHDK and SYGVNS. The CDR3 is 14 residues long. The CDR3: CASRDPGNYNEQFF.

The V call is TRBV29-1, the J call TRBJ2-3. This CDR3 is built from 13 residues. Germline loops: CDR1 SQVTM, CDR2 ANQGSEA. The CDR3 loop is CSVELGFTDTQYF.

The rearrangement uses TRBV7-2 and TRBJ2-1; absent DNA, TCRdb's TRBD1 call cannot be checked. Germline CDR1 reads SGHTA; CDR2 reads FQGNSA. This CDR3 has 13 amino acids. The CDR3 sequence is CASSAEGGLEQFF. Together with reference TRBV7-2 and TRBJ2-1, the CDR3 gives the full variable domain: GAGVSQSPSNKVTEKGKDVELRCDPISGHTALYWYRQSLGQGLEFLIYFQGNSAPDKSGLPSDRFSAERTGGSVSTLTIQRTQQEDSAVYLCASSAEGGLEQFFGPGTRLTVL.

This rearrangement joins TRBV11-1 to TRBJ2-3; TCRdb names TRBD2, which stays unverified in the absence of DNA. The CDR3 is made up of 17 amino acids. The V gene's germline CDR1 is SGHAT and CDR2 FQDESV (reference sequence). The CDR3 here is CASSFVTSGLSTDTQYF.